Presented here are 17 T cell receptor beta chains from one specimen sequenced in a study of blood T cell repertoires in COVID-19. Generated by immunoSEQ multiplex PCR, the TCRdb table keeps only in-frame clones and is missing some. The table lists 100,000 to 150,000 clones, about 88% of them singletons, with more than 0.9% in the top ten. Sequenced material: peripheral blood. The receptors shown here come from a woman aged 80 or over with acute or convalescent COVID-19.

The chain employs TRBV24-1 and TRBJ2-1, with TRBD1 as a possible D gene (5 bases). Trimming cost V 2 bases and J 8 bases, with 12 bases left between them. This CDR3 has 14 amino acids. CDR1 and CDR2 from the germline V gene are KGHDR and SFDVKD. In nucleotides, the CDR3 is TGTGCCACCAGTGATTCGATAGCCAGGGATGAGCAGTTCTTC. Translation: CATSDSIARDEQFF.

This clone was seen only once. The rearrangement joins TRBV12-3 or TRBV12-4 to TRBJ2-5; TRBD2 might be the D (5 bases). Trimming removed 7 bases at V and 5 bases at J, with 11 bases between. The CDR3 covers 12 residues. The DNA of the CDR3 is TGTGCCAGCACCGGGGTCTCCGAGACCCAGTACTTC. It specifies CASTGVSETQYF.

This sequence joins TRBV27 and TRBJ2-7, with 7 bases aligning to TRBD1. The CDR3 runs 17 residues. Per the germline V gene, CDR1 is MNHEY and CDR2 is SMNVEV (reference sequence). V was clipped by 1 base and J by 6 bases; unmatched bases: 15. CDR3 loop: CASSLLKQGRVITEQYF. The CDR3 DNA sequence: TGTGCCAGCAGTTTATTAAAACAGGGGCGGGTAATTACCGAGCAGTACTTC.

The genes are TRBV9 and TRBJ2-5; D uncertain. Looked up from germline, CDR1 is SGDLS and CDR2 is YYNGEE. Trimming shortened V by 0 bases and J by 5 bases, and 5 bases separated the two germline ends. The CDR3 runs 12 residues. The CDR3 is CASSVVGETQYF. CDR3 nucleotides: TGTGCCAGCAGCGTAGTCGGGGAGACCCAGTACTTC.

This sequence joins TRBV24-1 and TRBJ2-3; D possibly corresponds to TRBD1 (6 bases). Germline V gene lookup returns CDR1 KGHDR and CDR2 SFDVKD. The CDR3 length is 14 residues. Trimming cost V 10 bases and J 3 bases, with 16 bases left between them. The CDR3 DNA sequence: TGTGCCACACAGGGCGACCAAGGGACAGATACGCAGTATTTT. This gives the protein CATQGDQGTDTQYF.

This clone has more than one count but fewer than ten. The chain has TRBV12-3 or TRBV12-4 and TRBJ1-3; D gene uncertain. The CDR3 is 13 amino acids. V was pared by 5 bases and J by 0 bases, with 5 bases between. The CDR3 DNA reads TGTGCCAGCAGTAGGAGCTCTGGAAACACCATATATTTT. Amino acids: CASSRSSGNTIYF.

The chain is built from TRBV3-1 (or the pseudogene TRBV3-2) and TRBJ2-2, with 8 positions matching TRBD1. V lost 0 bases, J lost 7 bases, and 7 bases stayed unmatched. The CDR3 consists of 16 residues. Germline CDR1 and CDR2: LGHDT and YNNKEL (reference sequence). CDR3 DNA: TGTGCCAGCAGCCAAGACCCCAGGGGGCCTGGCGGGGAGCTGTTTTTT. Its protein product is CASSQDPRGPGGELFF.

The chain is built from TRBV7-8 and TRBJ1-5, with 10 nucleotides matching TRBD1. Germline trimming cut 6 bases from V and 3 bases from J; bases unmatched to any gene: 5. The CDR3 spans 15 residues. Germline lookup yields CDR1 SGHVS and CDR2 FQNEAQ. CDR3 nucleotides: TGTGCCAGCAGTACCGGACAGGGGGACAATCAGCCCCAGCATTTT. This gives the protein CASSTGQGDNQPQHF.

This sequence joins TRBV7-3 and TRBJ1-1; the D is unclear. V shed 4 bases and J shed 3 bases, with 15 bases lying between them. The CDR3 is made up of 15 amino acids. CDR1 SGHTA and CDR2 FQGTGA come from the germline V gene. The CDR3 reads CASSSHGGADTEAFF. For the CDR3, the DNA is TGTGCCAGCAGCTCTCACGGTGGTGCGGACACTGAAGCTTTCTTT.

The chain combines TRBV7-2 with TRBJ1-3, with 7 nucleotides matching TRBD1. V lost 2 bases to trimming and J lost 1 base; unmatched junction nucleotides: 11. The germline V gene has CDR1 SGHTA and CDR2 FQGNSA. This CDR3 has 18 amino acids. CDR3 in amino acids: CASSLRGGGTASGNTIYF. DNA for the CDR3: TGTGCCAGCAGCTTACGGGGTGGCGGGACAGCTTCTGGAAACACCATATATTTT.

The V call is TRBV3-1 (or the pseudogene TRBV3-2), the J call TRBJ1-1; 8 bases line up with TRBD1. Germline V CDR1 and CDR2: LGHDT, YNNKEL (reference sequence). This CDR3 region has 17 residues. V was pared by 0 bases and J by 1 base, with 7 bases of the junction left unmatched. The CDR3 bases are TGTGCCAGCAGCCAAGATCTCAGGGGGCGCCGGAACACTGAAGCTTTCTTT. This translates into CASSQDLRGRRNTEAFF.

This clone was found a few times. The CDR3 protein is CASSFGDRMNTEAFF. CDR3 nucleotides: TGTGCCAGCTCATTTGGGGACAGGATGAACACTGAAGCTTTCTTT. V and J are TRBV3-1 (or the pseudogene TRBV3-2) and TRBJ1-1; 8 nucleotides line up with TRBD1. This CDR3 has 15 amino acids. The junction had 8 bases not matched to a gene; V was cut back by 8 bases and J by 0 bases. Per germline, CDR1 LGHDT and CDR2 YNNKEL (reference sequence).

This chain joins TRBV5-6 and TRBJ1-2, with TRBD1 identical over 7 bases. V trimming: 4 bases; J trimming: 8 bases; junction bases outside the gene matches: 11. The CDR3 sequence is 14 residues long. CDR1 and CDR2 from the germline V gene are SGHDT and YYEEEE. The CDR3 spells CASSPGQLPGGYTF. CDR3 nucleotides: TGTGCCAGCAGCCCGGGACAGTTGCCGGGAGGCTACACCTTC.

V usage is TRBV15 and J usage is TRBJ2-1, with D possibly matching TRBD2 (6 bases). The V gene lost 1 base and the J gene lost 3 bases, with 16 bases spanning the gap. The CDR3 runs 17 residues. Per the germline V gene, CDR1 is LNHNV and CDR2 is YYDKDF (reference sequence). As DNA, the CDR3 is TGTGCCACCAGCAGAGTCGGGGAACGGGGGTTCTACAATGAGCAGTTCTTC. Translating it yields CATSRVGERGFYNEQFF.

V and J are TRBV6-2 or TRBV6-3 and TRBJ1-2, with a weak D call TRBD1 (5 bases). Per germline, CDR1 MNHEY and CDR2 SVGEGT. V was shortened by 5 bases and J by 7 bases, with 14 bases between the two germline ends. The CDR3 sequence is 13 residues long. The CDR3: CASSPGFSLGYTF. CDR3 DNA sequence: TGTGCCAGCAGTCCAGGGTTTTCCCTTGGCTACACCTTC.

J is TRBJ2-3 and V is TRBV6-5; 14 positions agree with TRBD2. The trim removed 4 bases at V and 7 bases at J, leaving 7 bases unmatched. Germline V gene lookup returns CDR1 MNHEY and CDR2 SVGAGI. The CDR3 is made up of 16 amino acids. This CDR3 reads CASSLRTSGGKYTQYF. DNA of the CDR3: TGTGCCAGCAGTTTGCGGACTAGCGGGGGGAAATATACGCAGTATTTT.

The CDR3 here is CASSSPRGQETQYF. In DNA, the CDR3 is TGTGCCAGCAGCTCCCCAAGGGGGCAAGAGACCCAGTACTTC. V usage is TRBV7-8 and J usage is TRBJ2-5, with TRBD1 as a possible D gene (6 bases). V was clipped by 4 bases and J by 2 bases, with 11 bases between them. Germline loops: CDR1 SGHVS, CDR2 FQNEAQ. CDR3 length: 14 residues.